This T cell receptor beta chain comes out of a study of T cells in Graves' hyperthyroidism and ophthalmopathy. Study-wide findings and caveats: Ophthalmopathy got predicted by the model a median approximately 6.4 months before its onset.

Deletions cut 2 bases from V and 7 bases from J, with 8 bases between. There are 12 residues in the CDR3. From germline, CDR1 is MDHEN and CDR2 SYDVKM. Amplified TCR beta CDR3 regions derived from RNA transcripts. Carried out on the TCR CDR3, a first-round RT-PCR used the HTBI primer set. TCRdb independently ran MiXCR on the multiplex PCR reads; one entry per CDR3 protein. The sample records a few hundred thousand distinct CDR3 sequences, approximately 14% being singletons. In its sample, this clonotype was seen many times. As yet, its antigen is unknown. The chain recombines TRBV28 with TRBJ1-1; D is uncertain. Sequencing was carried out using blood. This receptor was obtained from a woman between 18 and 29 years old with Graves' hyperthyroidism. CDR3 DNA sequence: TGTGCCAGCAGTTTAGATAGGCTTGAAGCTTTCTTT. Amino acids: CASSLDRLEAFF.